Listed here are 16 T cell receptor beta chains from one sample, sequenced in a study of shared clonotypes between healthy human individuals. Sequencing was performed with immunoSEQ multiplex PCR; in TCRdb, only in-frame clones are kept and a portion is missing. This table holds about 2.2 million clones, 85% to 95% found once. CD45RO-negative, CCR7-positively selected cells formed the naive CD8 fraction, excluding terminally differentiated effector memory CD45RA+ cells. The material sequenced was naive CD8+ T cells from PBMCs. The source is a man between 18 and 29 years old in good health. Some clones in this sample may be carry-over from other donors' samples.

DNA of the CDR3: TGTGCCAGCAGTTTTGTAGCGTCGAGCTCCTACAATGAGCAGTTCTTC. Its protein is CASSFVASSSYNEQFF. V gene TRBV28 combines with J gene TRBJ2-1; D is possibly TRBD2 (5 bases). The germline V gene has CDR1 MDHEN and CDR2 SYDVKM. The CDR3 length is 16 residues. Trimming stripped 3 bases from V and 0 bases from J, with 12 bases between.

This clone came up a few times. The rearrangement links TRBV6-5 to TRBJ1-2, with a tentative D call TRBD1 (5 bases). Germline CDR1 MNHEY, CDR2 SVGAGI. V was clipped by 6 bases and J by 11 bases, with 19 bases between them. CDR3 length: 13 residues. CDR3 amino acids: CASSPDRAPGYTF. CDR3 in DNA: TGTGCCAGCAGCCCAGACAGAGCACCGGGGTACACCTTC.

Details on this clone: This CDR3 is also generated by other DNA sequences in the sample. The chain employs TRBV5-1 and TRBJ2-7; 7 bases fit TRBD1. J lost 3 bases, V lost 0 bases, and 3 bases had no gene match. The CDR3 loop spans 14 amino acids. Germline V gives CDR1 SGHRS, CDR2 YFSETQ. In nucleotides, the CDR3 is TGCGCCAGCAGCTTGGCAGGGGGTGACTACGAGCAGTACTTC. It codes for CASSLAGGDYEQYF.

The chain carries TRBV6-5 and TRBJ2-7, with D perhaps TRBD1 or TRBD2 (5 bases each). V was pared by 0 bases and J by 3 bases, with 12 bases between. CDR3 length: 15 amino acids. Germline CDR1 reads MNHEY; CDR2 reads SVGAGI. For the CDR3, the DNA is TGTGCCAGCAGTTACTCGAGGGGCGGATTCTACGAGCAGTACTTC. Protein sequence: CASSYSRGGFYEQYF.

This chain connects TRBV7-9 to TRBJ1-2, with D unresolved. V lost 5 bases and J lost 3, with 16 bases in between. CDR1 is SEHNR and CDR2 is FQNEAQ in the germline V gene (reference sequence). The CDR3 contains 15 residues. CDR3 nucleotides: TGTGCCAGCAGCCACAGCGGAGGGTGGGACTATGGCTACACCTTC. It specifies CASSHSGGWDYGYTF. Combining the CDR3 with reference TRBV7-9 and TRBJ1-2 gives the whole variable domain DTGVSQNPRHKITKRGQNVTFRCDPISEHNRLYWYRQTLGQGPEFLTYFQNEAQLEKSRLLSDRFSAERPKGSFSTLEIQRTEQGDSAMYLCASSHSGGWDYGYTFGSGTRLTVV.

The rearrangement links TRBV11-2 to TRBJ2-5, with a possible D match to TRBD2 (6 bases). With 4 bases removed from V and 1 base from J, the gap between germline ends came to 16 bases. This CDR3 has 16 amino acids. Germline loops: CDR1 SGHAT, CDR2 FQNNGV. The CDR3 loop is CASSSGETIAQETQYF. The CDR3 DNA reads TGTGCCAGCAGCTCGGGGGAGACTATCGCCCAAGAGACCCAGTACTTC.

The chain has TRBV5-5 and TRBJ2-3; 9 bases align to TRBD2. With 0 bases clipped from V and 1 base from J, the junction kept 15 bases outside the gene matches. There are 20 residues in the CDR3. Germline values: CDR1 SGHKS, CDR2 YYEKEE (reference sequence). CDR3 in amino acids: CASSLELAGWALVGTDTQYF. In DNA, the CDR3 is TGTGCCAGCAGCTTGGAACTAGCGGGTTGGGCATTGGTGGGCACAGATACGCAGTATTTT.

The V gene is TRBV2, the J gene TRBJ1-4; 7 bases are a match to TRBD1. The CDR3 sequence is 17 residues long. Germline CDR1 SNHLY, CDR2 FYNNEI. Unmatched junction bases numbered 10, after V lost 4 bases and J lost 2 bases. This chain's CDR3 is CASSARGLQVTNEKLFF. The CDR3 nucleotides are TGTGCCAGCAGTGCGAGGGGGCTCCAGGTTACTAATGAAAAACTGTTTTTT.

This clone has a handful of counts. This chain uses TRBV19 with TRBJ1-1, with D maybe TRBD1 (5 bases). Germline V gene lookup returns CDR1 LNHDA and CDR2 SQIVND (reference sequence). V was pared by 7 bases and J by 1 base, with 19 bases between. The CDR3 loop spans 16 amino acids. CDR3 protein: CASIPARGSKNTEAFF. CDR3 nucleotide sequence: TGTGCCAGTATTCCTGCAAGGGGCAGTAAGAACACTGAAGCTTTCTTT.

V is TRBV10-3 and J is TRBJ2-3; 8 nucleotides line up with TRBD1. The CDR3 runs to 13 residues. Germline V gene data show CDR1 as ENHRY and CDR2 as SYGVKD. V shed 8 bases and J 0 bases; nucleotides not matched to a gene: 1. Here the CDR3 reads CAIGDRSTDTQYF. The CDR3 DNA reads TGTGCCATCGGGGACAGGAGCACAGATACGCAGTATTTT.

This chain uses TRBV11-2 with TRBJ2-7, with a tentative D call TRBD2 (5 bases). CDR1 and CDR2 (germline): SGHAT, FQNNGV. CDR3 length: 13 amino acids. V was cut by 8 bases and J by 3 bases, with 14 bases left in between. CDR3 protein: CASGRTGYYEQYF. The CDR3 DNA is TGTGCCAGCGGACGGACGGGATACTACGAGCAGTACTTC.

In this sample, this clone turned up a few times. The chain has TRBV7-9 and TRBJ1-2; D might be TRBD1 (6 bases). CDR1 is SEHNR, CDR2 FQNEAQ, per germline (reference sequence). Trimming removed 7 bases from V and 6 bases from J, with 12 bases in between. The CDR3 length is 12 residues. The CDR3 loop is CASTPQGHGYTF. CDR3 sequence (DNA): TGTGCCAGCACTCCCCAGGGGCATGGCTACACCTTC. Full variable domain (rest looked up from reference TRBV7-9 and TRBJ1-2): DTGVSQNPRHKITKRGQNVTFRCDPISEHNRLYWYRQTLGQGPEFLTYFQNEAQLEKSRLLSDRFSAERPKGSFSTLEIQRTEQGDSAMYLCASTPQGHGYTFGSGTRLTVV.

This clone has just one count. Other DNA sequences in this specimen translate into the identical CDR3. This chain links TRBV4-1 with TRBJ2-7, with 7 bases fitting TRBD2. After removal of 4 bases from V and 2 bases from J, the junction contained 8 bases not matched to a gene. Germline V gene lookup returns CDR1 MGHRA and CDR2 YSYEKL. The CDR3 is made up of 15 amino acids. For the CDR3, the DNA is TGCGCCAGCAGCCCACGGGCTAGCGGTACCTACGAGCAGTACTTC. This translates into CASSPRASGTYEQYF.

The chain links TRBV4-3 to TRBJ2-7; 12 bases agree with TRBD2. The ends lost 0 bases at V and 6 bases at J; junction bases unmatched: 6. Looked up from germline, CDR1 is LGHNA and CDR2 is YSLEER. The CDR3 loop spans 16 amino acids. DNA for the CDR3: TGCGCCAGCAGCCAAGAACTAGCGGGAGGTTTCGCCGAGCAGTACTTC. Protein sequence: CASSQELAGGFAEQYF.

The V and J genes are TRBV28 and TRBJ2-7, with 8 bases matching TRBD1. The CDR3 sequence is 15 residues long. The J segment lost 2 bases and the V segment lost 4 bases, leaving 7 bases of the junction unmatched. Germline lookup yields CDR1 MDHEN and CDR2 SYDVKM. The CDR3 region is CASSYGDRSAYEQYF. The CDR3 coding sequence is TGTGCCAGCAGTTATGGGGACAGGTCAGCCTACGAGCAGTACTTC.

This rearrangement joins TRBV7-9 to TRBJ2-2; tentative D call: TRBD2 (6 bases). V gave up 4 bases and J gave up 0 bases, with 12 bases separating them. Germline CDR1 and CDR2: SEHNR and FQNEAQ (reference sequence). The CDR3 runs to 16 residues. CDR3 protein: CASSSAGSTNTGELFF. The CDR3 region has the DNA TGTGCCAGCAGCTCGGCGGGAAGTACGAACACCGGGGAGCTGTTTTTT.